This T cell receptor (beta chain) emerged from a study of blood T cells in healthy people across ages. Findings and limits, study-wide: It was found that TCR beta diversity correlated strongly with the percentage of naive T cells. Naive CD4+ cells and diversity were both higher in long-lived donors than in aged donors. Roughly linear age-related decline in beta diversity appeared, significant by age around 40.

The CDR3 runs 13 residues. The germline V gene encodes CDR1 DFQATT and CDR2 SNEGSKA (reference sequence). V lost 3 bases, J lost 11 bases, and 19 bases lay in between. As regards this clonotype: What it binds is not known.

PCR was performed a second time for roughly 7 to 11 cycles using a sample-barcoded 5' primer and a J-beta primer mix. Every single cDNA molecule received a tag from a template-switch adaptor with 12 random nucleotides. TCRdb re-called the 5' RACE reads with MiXCR, one entry per CDR3 protein. The table shows about 1.4 million distinct CDR3 sequences, with around 59% occurring only once. The V gene is TRBV20-1, the J gene TRBJ2-5, with a weak D call TRBD2 (5 bases). The sequenced sample was blood. The sequence was collected from a man aged 18 to 29 in good health. In DNA form, the CDR3 reads TGCAGTGCTAGCCCGGAATGGCTGTGGGAGCAGTACTTC. Protein sequence: CSASPEWLWEQYF.